The 21 T cell receptor beta chains below were found in one sample sequenced in a study of cytomegalovirus exposure and HLA in healthy donors. The PCR had 60 Vbeta and 13 Jbeta primers. The table came from immunoSEQ multiplex PCR; TCRdb's copy has only in-frame clones and leaves some out. The sample shows around 90,000 clones, approximately 86% of them seen only once. The sequencing sample was made of PBMCs. These receptors originate from a man aged 25 to 40 in good health and CMV-seropositive.

The rearrangement joins TRBV5-7 to TRBJ2-7, with a possible D match to TRBD1 (5 bases). TRBV5-7 is labeled an ORF, and its function is uncertain. V lost 4 bases to trimming and J lost 1 base, with 15 bases between them. The CDR3 totals 15 residues. This chain's CDR3 is CASSPGQGLSYEQYF. The CDR3 coding sequence is TGTGCCAGCAGCCCCGGACAAGGGCTTTCCTACGAGCAGTACTTC.

The CDR3 coding sequence is TGCGCCAGCAGGGAAGACTCGAACACTGAAGCTTTCTTT. Its translation is CASREDSNTEAFF. This chain joins TRBV5-1 and TRBJ1-1; D ambiguous. CDR1 and CDR2 (germline): SGHRS, YFSETQ. With 5 bases removed from V and 1 base from J, the gap between germline ends came to 9 bases. CDR3 length: 13 residues.

V is TRBV28 and J is TRBJ1-1, with 7 bases fitting TRBD1. This CDR3 spans 16 amino acids. V lost 5 bases and J lost 4; bases outside the gene matches: 13. The germline CDR1 and CDR2 sequences are MDHEN and SYDVKM. The CDR3 region has the DNA TGTGCCAGCAGTCTCGGGACAGCCCCTCGTAGCACTGAAGCTTTCTTT. Amino acid sequence: CASSLGTAPRSTEAFF. Full variable domain (missing parts from reference TRBV28 and TRBJ1-1): DVKVTQSSRYLVKRTGEKVFLECVQDMDHENMFWYRQDPGLGLRLIYFSYDVKMKEKGDIPEGYSVSREKKERFSLILESASTNQTSMYLCASSLGTAPRSTEAFFGQGTRLTVV.

The CDR3 DNA sequence: TGTGCCAGCAGCCCCCGCCTGAGCCGGGAGTCGGGCGAGCAGTACTTC. It codes for CASSPRLSRESGEQYF. The chain is built from TRBV11-2 and TRBJ2-7, with D maybe TRBD2 (6 bases). Germline V gene data show CDR1 as SGHAT and CDR2 as FQNNGV. The CDR3 is 16 residues long. With 5 bases removed from V and 6 bases from J, the gap between germline ends came to 23 bases.

The chain couples TRBV10-3 to TRBJ1-5, with D tentatively TRBD1 (5 bases). V lost 10 bases and J 3 bases, leaving 16 bases between the germline ends. The CDR3 is 14 amino acids. Germline CDR1 and CDR2: ENHRY and SYGVKD. This CDR3 reads CATLQDGINQPQHF. In nucleotides, the CDR3 is TGTGCCACCTTACAGGACGGAATCAATCAGCCCCAGCATTTT.

This sequence joins TRBV4-1 and TRBJ2-7; 8 bases fit TRBD2. Germline trimming cut 0 bases from V and 3 bases from J; bases unmatched to any gene: 7. This CDR3 is 16 amino acids long. The germline V gene has CDR1 MGHRA and CDR2 YSYEKL. The CDR3 protein is CASSQEVGREGYEQYF. DNA for the CDR3: TGCGCCAGCAGCCAAGAGGTGGGACGGGAGGGCTACGAGCAGTACTTC.

As to this clone: The sample holds other DNA sequences that translate to the same CDR3. The rearrangement uses TRBV27 and TRBJ1-5; 7 nucleotides match TRBD1. CDR3 length equals 14 residues. V dropped 6 bases and J dropped 4; count of bases not matched to a gene: 6. Germline V CDR1 and CDR2: MNHEY, SMNVEV (reference sequence). This chain's CDR3 is CASSLGGPNQPQHF. The CDR3 DNA sequence: TGTGCCAGCAGCCTAGGGGGCCCTAATCAGCCCCAGCATTTT.

The chain combines TRBV7-9 with TRBJ1-2; no reliable D call. This CDR3 is built from 16 residues. V gave up 1 base and J gave up 6 bases, with 18 bases separating them. Germline loops: CDR1 SEHNR, CDR2 FQNEAQ (reference sequence). CDR3 region: CASSLVGPQEMDGYTF. The CDR3, as DNA: TGTGCCAGCAGCTTAGTAGGCCCCCAGGAAATGGATGGCTACACCTTC.

The V and J genes are TRBV5-5 and TRBJ2-3, with D possibly being TRBD1 (6 bases). Germline V lookup: CDR1 SGHKS, CDR2 YYEKEE (reference sequence). Trimming left V 1 base short and J 0 bases short, with 12 bases between. The CDR3 extends over 16 amino acids. CDR3 bases: TGTGCCAGCAGCTTGTATACAGGGTCAAGCACAGATACGCAGTATTTT. Its translation is CASSLYTGSSTDTQYF.

The rearrangement joins TRBV6-5 to TRBJ1-1, with a tentative D call TRBD1 (5 bases). In germline, CDR1 is MNHEY, CDR2 SVGAGI. V lost 4 bases and J 3 bases, leaving 15 bases between the germline ends. The CDR3 contains 15 residues. CDR3 loop: CASSSPLREDTEAFF. Here the CDR3 DNA reads TGTGCCAGCAGTTCCCCCCTCAGGGAGGACACTGAAGCTTTCTTT.

The CDR3 reads CASSSGLAGTYEQYF. The CDR3, as DNA: TGTGCCAGCAGTTCCGGACTAGCGGGGACCTACGAGCAGTACTTC. J is TRBJ2-7 and V is TRBV28; 12 nucleotides agree with TRBD2. The CDR3 length is 15 residues. With V trimmed by 4 bases and J by 2 bases, 3 bases remained unmatched. Germline V lookup: CDR1 MDHEN, CDR2 SYDVKM.

The chain carries TRBV5-1 and TRBJ2-7; D perhaps matches TRBD2 (5 bases). In germline, CDR1 is SGHRS, CDR2 YFSETQ. This CDR3 is built from 12 residues. V was cut by 4 bases and J by 3 bases, with 8 bases left in between. The CDR3 is CASSPEGYEQYF. The CDR3 DNA is TGCGCCAGCAGCCCAGAGGGCTACGAGCAGTACTTC.

The V gene is TRBV6-1, the J gene TRBJ1-1, with D perhaps TRBD1 (5 bases). Per the germline V gene, CDR1 is MNHNS and CDR2 is SASEGT. V was pared by 5 bases and J by 3 bases, with 10 bases between. The CDR3 covers 13 residues. This CDR3 is CASSIRRDTEAFF. The CDR3 DNA reads TGTGCCAGCAGTATACGCAGGGACACTGAAGCTTTCTTT.

In DNA form, the CDR3 reads TGTGCCAGCAGTGAAGTTCCCCCGCAGGCGACACCCTACGAGCAGTACTTC. Translation: CASSEVPPQATPYEQYF. The chain has TRBV6-1 and TRBJ2-7; unclear D gene. V lost 1 base and J lost 2, with 18 bases in between. CDR1 MNHNS and CDR2 SASEGT come from the germline V gene. The CDR3 has 17 amino acids.

The rearrangement links TRBV6-5 to TRBJ1-2; TRBD1 matches 9 bases. In germline, CDR1 is MNHEY, CDR2 SVGAGI. The trim removed 4 bases at V and 4 bases at J, leaving 1 base unmatched. The CDR3 spans 13 residues. The chain's CDR3 is CASSWGQGYGYTF. As DNA, the CDR3 is TGTGCCAGCAGTTGGGGACAGGGCTATGGCTACACCTTC.

V is TRBV9 and J is TRBJ1-2, with 7 bases aligning to TRBD1. The CDR3 extends over 16 amino acids. Germline loops: CDR1 SGDLS, CDR2 YYNGEE. The trim removed 3 bases at V and 0 bases at J, leaving 8 bases unmatched. The CDR3 is CASSAGTADTNYGYTF. CDR3 DNA: TGTGCCAGCAGCGCCGGGACAGCAGATACTAACTATGGCTACACCTTC.

This chain's CDR3 is CATSFRSGDEAFF. CDR3 nucleotide sequence: TGTGCCACCAGCTTCCGCTCCGGGGATGAAGCTTTCTTT. The rearrangement links TRBV15 to TRBJ1-1; no clear D. Germline loops: CDR1 LNHNV, CDR2 YYDKDF (reference sequence). The CDR3 contains 13 residues. V dropped 5 bases and J dropped 7 bases, with 14 bases sitting between them.

The CDR3 loop is CASSLERSYEQYF. The CDR3 DNA is TGCGCCAGCAGCTTAGAGCGGTCCTACGAGCAGTACTTC. The chain couples TRBV5-1 to TRBJ2-7; perhaps TRBD2 as D (5 bases). Trimming left V 2 bases short and J 1 base short, with 7 bases between. This CDR3 spans 13 amino acids. The germline CDR1 and CDR2 sequences are SGHRS and YFSETQ.

The chain recombines TRBV4-1 with TRBJ2-1; 10 bases fit TRBD2. Trimming took 4 bases from V and 7 from J; bases not matched to a gene: 13. CDR1 is MGHRA and CDR2 is YSYEKL in the germline V gene. The CDR3 has 17 residues. In DNA form, the CDR3 reads TGCGCCAGCAGCCCAGGCCGGCTAGCGGGAGTGGGTAATGAGCAGTTCTTC. It yields the protein CASSPGRLAGVGNEQFF.

The rearrangement links TRBV5-1 to TRBJ2-5, with TRBD1 identical over 9 bases. The germline V gene encodes CDR1 SGHRS and CDR2 YFSETQ. The CDR3 sequence is 14 residues long. The junction had 5 bases not matched to a gene; V was cut back by 3 bases and J by 5 bases. The CDR3 here is CASSSGTGWETQYF. CDR3 DNA sequence: TGCGCCAGCAGCTCAGGGACAGGGTGGGAGACCCAGTACTTC.

The rearrangement uses TRBV19 and TRBJ2-7, with D possibly matching TRBD2 (6 bases). The CDR3 runs to 14 residues. V lost 5 bases, J lost 2 bases, and 13 bases lay in between. The germline V gene has CDR1 LNHDA and CDR2 SQIVND (reference sequence). The CDR3 here is CASSYQRAAYEQYF. The CDR3 nucleotides are TGTGCCAGTAGTTACCAGCGGGCTGCCTACGAGCAGTACTTC.